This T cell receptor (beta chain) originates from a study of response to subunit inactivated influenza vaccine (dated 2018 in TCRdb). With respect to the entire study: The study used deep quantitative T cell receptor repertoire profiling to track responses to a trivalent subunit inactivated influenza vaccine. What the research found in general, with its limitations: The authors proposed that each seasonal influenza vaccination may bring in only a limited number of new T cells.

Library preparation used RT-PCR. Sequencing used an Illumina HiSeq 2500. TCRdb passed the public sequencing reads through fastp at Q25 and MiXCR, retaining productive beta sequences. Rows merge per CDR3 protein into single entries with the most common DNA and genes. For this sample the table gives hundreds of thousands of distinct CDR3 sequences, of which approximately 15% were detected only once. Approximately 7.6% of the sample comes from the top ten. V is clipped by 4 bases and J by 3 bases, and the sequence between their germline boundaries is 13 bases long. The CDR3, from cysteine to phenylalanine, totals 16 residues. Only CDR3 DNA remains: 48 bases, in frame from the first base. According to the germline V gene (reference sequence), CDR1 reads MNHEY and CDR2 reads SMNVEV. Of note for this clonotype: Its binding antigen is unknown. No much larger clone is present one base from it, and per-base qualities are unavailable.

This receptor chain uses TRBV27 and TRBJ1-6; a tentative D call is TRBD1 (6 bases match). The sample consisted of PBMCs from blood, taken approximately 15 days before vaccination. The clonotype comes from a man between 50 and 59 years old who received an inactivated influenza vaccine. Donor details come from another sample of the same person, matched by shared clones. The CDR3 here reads CASSSIGDIYNSPLHF. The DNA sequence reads TGTGCCAGCAGTTCTATCGGGGACATCTATAATTCACCCCTCCACTTT.